The 22 T cell receptor beta chains below were found in one sample sequenced in a study of blood T cell repertoires in COVID-19. Profiling relied on immunoSEQ multiplex PCR, and the TCRdb table lists in-frame clones only, not all of them. The sample lists about 280,000 clones; roughly 85% were seen once. Material for sequencing was peripheral blood. The receptors were sampled from a man aged 50 to 60 with active or convalescent COVID-19.

V gene TRBV28 combines with J gene TRBJ1-2; D uncertain. This CDR3 has 12 residues. Trimming removed 8 bases at V and 6 bases at J, with 13 bases between. Per the germline V gene, CDR1 is MDHEN and CDR2 is SYDVKM. In nucleotides, the CDR3 is TGTGCCAGCGGTACCCACTTGGATGGCTACACCTTC. The encoded protein is CASGTHLDGYTF.

The CDR3 region has the DNA TGTGCCCTTGGACAGGCCGAAAACATTCAGTACTTC. It translates to CALGQAENIQYF. The chain uses TRBV30 and TRBJ2-4; 7 bases map to TRBD1. The germline CDR1 and CDR2 sequences are GTSNPN and SVGIG (reference sequence). The CDR3 runs to 12 residues. V was pared by 8 bases and J by 5 bases, with 6 bases of the junction left unmatched.

This sequence joins TRBV9 and TRBJ2-5; possibly TRBD2 for D (6 bases). Germline V CDR1 and CDR2: SGDLS, YYNGEE. The CDR3 contains 13 residues. V gave up 0 bases and J gave up 7 bases, with 10 bases separating them. The CDR3 coding sequence is TGTGCCAGCAGCGTAGAGGAGGGCGTGACCCAGTACTTC. Amino acids: CASSVEEGVTQYF.

This chain joins TRBV18 and TRBJ1-2; maybe TRBD1 (6 bases). The germline gives CDR1 KGHSH, CDR2 LQKENI. This CDR3 has 14 amino acids. The ends were cut back, 6 bases at V and 4 bases at J, with 15 bases in the middle. CDR3: CASSNLQGPYGYTF. The CDR3 DNA follows: TGTGCCAGCTCGAACTTACAGGGCCCCTATGGCTACACCTTC.

The chain joins TRBV6-2 or TRBV6-3 to TRBJ2-1, with D tentatively TRBD2 (6 bases). Germline assignment: CDR1 MNHEY and CDR2 SVGEGT. The length of the CDR3 is 14 residues. Trimming removed 2 bases from V and 8 bases from J, with 13 bases in between. The DNA for the CDR3 is TGTGCCAGCAGTTACCGGAGACTAGTACATGAGCAGTTCTTC. Translation gives CASSYRRLVHEQFF.

J is TRBJ2-1 and V is TRBV19, with TRBD2 identical over 12 bases. The CDR3 consists of 16 residues. V lost 3 bases to trimming and J lost 5 bases; unmatched junction nucleotides: 5. Germline V gives CDR1 LNHDA, CDR2 SQIVND (reference sequence). The CDR3 reads CASSMSLAGGNNEQFF. For the CDR3, the DNA is TGTGCCAGTAGTATGTCCCTAGCGGGAGGGAACAATGAGCAGTTCTTC.

This clone was recorded once. V usage is TRBV11-2 and J usage is TRBJ2-2; the match to TRBD2 covers 12 bases. Unmatched junction bases numbered 12, after V lost 4 bases and J lost 6 bases. This CDR3 region has 18 residues. Germline values: CDR1 SGHAT, CDR2 FQNNGV. CDR3 loop: CASSYPRLAGVGPGELFF. For the CDR3, the DNA is TGTGCCAGCAGCTACCCAAGACTAGCGGGAGTTGGCCCCGGGGAGCTGTTTTTT.

The chain couples TRBV25-1 to TRBJ2-3, with D possibly being TRBD1 (6 bases). The CDR3 has 15 amino acids. The germline CDR1 and CDR2 sequences are MGHDK and SYGVNS. Deletions cut 5 bases from V and 2 bases from J, with 14 bases between. CDR3 coding DNA: TGTGCCAGCAGTCCAGGGGACGGACACACAGATACGCAGTATTTT. Protein product: CASSPGDGHTDTQYF.

This chain links TRBV7-2 with TRBJ1-1, with D tentatively TRBD1 (5 bases). CDR1 and CDR2 (germline): SGHTA, FQGNSA. Trimming pared 7 bases from V and 0 bases from J, leaving 15 bases between. The length of the CDR3 is 15 residues. The CDR3 region is CASTVDSQMNTEAFF. The CDR3 coding sequence is TGTGCCAGCACCGTAGACAGCCAAATGAACACTGAAGCTTTCTTT.

This sequence joins TRBV19 and TRBJ2-3; D is possibly TRBD2 (5 bases). The CDR3 is 14 amino acids. Between the trimmed V and J ends, which lost 6 bases and 0 bases, there was a span of 10 bases. Germline assignment: CDR1 LNHDA and CDR2 SQIVND (reference sequence). In DNA, the CDR3 is TGTGCCAGTAGACCGGGGTCCAGCACAGATACGCAGTATTTT. It is translated as CASRPGSSTDTQYF.

With regard to this clone: This same CDR3 is encoded by further DNA sequences in the sample. The chain uses TRBV27 and TRBJ1-6, with 11 bases fitting TRBD1. The CDR3 has 15 amino acids. CDR1 is MNHEY and CDR2 is SMNVEV in the germline V gene (reference sequence). The ends lost 5 bases at V and 6 bases at J; junction bases unmatched: 3. Here the CDR3 reads CASSRGTGGNSPLHF. CDR3 DNA: TGTGCCAGCAGTAGGGGGACAGGGGGTAATTCACCCCTCCACTTT.

The CDR3 spells CASSHGRAGPDTQYF. Here the CDR3 DNA reads TGTGCCAGCAGCCATGGGAGGGCCGGGCCAGATACGCAGTATTTT. V is TRBV28 and J is TRBJ2-3; TRBD2 matches 7 bases. The CDR3 extends over 15 amino acids. Per the germline V gene, CDR1 is MDHEN and CDR2 is SYDVKM. V lost 6 bases and J lost 4; bases outside the gene matches: 10.

V is TRBV7-2 and J is TRBJ2-3, with D possibly matching TRBD2 (8 bases). CDR1 is SGHTA and CDR2 is FQGNSA in the germline V gene. This CDR3 contains 18 residues. The V and J ends lost 1 base and 2 bases respectively, with 19 bases between them. CDR3 sequence reads: CASSLEGAGGPYTDTQYF. CDR3 bases: TGTGCCAGCAGCTTAGAGGGGGCGGGAGGCCCGTACACAGATACGCAGTATTTT.

The CDR3 nucleotides are TGCGCCAGCAGCTTCGTACTTGGCACTGAAGCTTTCTTT. Translated, it gives CASSFVLGTEAFF. J is TRBJ1-1 and V is TRBV5-1; D remains ambiguous. The CDR3 has 13 amino acids. Germline V gives CDR1 SGHRS, CDR2 YFSETQ. The V gene lost 2 bases and the J gene lost 4 bases, with 9 bases spanning the gap.

About this clone itself: One end of the junction is discordant with germline, which a read error may explain. The chain has TRBV5-1 and TRBJ1-2; D is undetermined. The CDR3 covers 13 residues. Germline CDR1 and CDR2: SGHRS and YFSETQ. The CDR3 spells CASSLGGNSGYTF. The CDR3 region has the DNA TGCGCCAGCAGCTTAGGCGGGAACTCTGGCTACACCTTC.

The chain carries TRBV4-2 and TRBJ2-6; TRBD2 might be the D (6 bases). Germline V gene data show CDR1 as LGHNA and CDR2 as YNFKEQ. V lost 0 bases to trimming and J lost 1 base, with 16 bases between them. The CDR3 covers 19 residues. CDR3 bases: TGTGCCAGCAGCCAAGACGCCGGGACTCCACTGTCTGGGGCCAACGTCCTGACTTTC. As protein: CASSQDAGTPLSGANVLTF.

This rearrangement joins TRBV6-5 to TRBJ1-4, with TRBD1 identical over 9 bases. J was trimmed by 6 bases and V by 4 bases; bases with no gene match: 3. The CDR3 has 14 residues. Germline V lookup: CDR1 MNHEY, CDR2 SVGAGI. CDR3 sequence: CASSSGQGDEKLFF. The CDR3 nucleotides read TGTGCCAGCAGTTCGGGACAGGGAGATGAAAAACTGTTTTTT.

This sequence joins TRBV5-3 and TRBJ1-1; D is undetermined. TRBV5-3 is treated as an ORF (open reading frame) with a function not yet certain. This CDR3 region has 14 residues. The V gene lost 4 bases and the J gene lost 0 bases, with 10 bases spanning the gap. For the CDR3, the DNA is TGTGCCAGAAGCCTCTGGTCGGTGAACACTGAAGCTTTCTTT. Amino acid sequence: CARSLWSVNTEAFF.

The rearrangement links TRBV19 to TRBJ1-5, with 7 bases lining up with TRBD1. CDR1 and CDR2 (germline): LNHDA, SQIVND (reference sequence). Trimming removed 5 bases from V and 2 bases from J; junction bases left unmatched: 6. The CDR3 spans 15 residues. The CDR3 loop reads CASSAYRGGNQPQHF. The CDR3 region has the DNA TGTGCCAGTAGTGCCTACAGGGGAGGCAATCAGCCCCAGCATTTT.

The table lists this clone with a count of one. The CDR3 protein is CASSPLPGPLSYEQYF. Written as DNA, the CDR3 is TGTGCCAGCAGTCCCCTTCCGGGTCCCCTTTCCTACGAGCAGTACTTC. The rearrangement joins TRBV27 to TRBJ2-7, with D unclear. V was trimmed by 5 bases and J by 1 base, leaving 18 bases between them. The length of the CDR3 is 16 residues. Germline CDR1 reads MNHEY; CDR2 reads SMNVEV (reference sequence).

J is TRBJ2-1 and V is TRBV9; D remains ambiguous. The CDR3 has 11 residues. Germline values: CDR1 SGDLS, CDR2 YYNGEE. The V gene lost 3 bases and the J gene lost 6 bases, with 4 bases spanning the gap. The CDR3: CASSALNEQFF. The CDR3 DNA sequence: TGTGCCAGCAGCGCCCTCAATGAGCAGTTCTTC. Together with reference TRBV9 and TRBJ2-1, the CDR3 gives the full variable domain: DSGVTQTPKHLITATGQRVTLRCSPRSGDLSVYWYQQSLDQGLQFLIQYYNGEERAKGNILERFSAQQFPDLHSELNLSSLELGDSALYFCASSALNEQFFGPGTRLTVL.

The chain is built from TRBV28 and TRBJ1-2, with TRBD1 as a possible D gene (5 bases). V lost 5 bases to trimming and J lost 1 base, with 8 bases between them. From germline, CDR1 is MDHEN and CDR2 SYDVKM. The CDR3 covers 13 residues. CDR3 residues: CASSVDSNYGYTF. The CDR3 DNA sequence: TGTGCCAGCAGTGTAGACAGTAACTATGGCTACACCTTC.